These 30 T cell receptor beta chains share one sample of origin, sequenced in a study of response to subunit inactivated influenza vaccine. TCRdb called the RT-PCR reads again in MiXCR, with one record for every CDR3 protein. The sample yields approximately 730,000 distinct CDR3 sequences, approximately 15% seen once. Sequences were derived from PBMCs from blood, sampled roughly 15 days before vaccination. The receptors derive from a man between 50 and 59 years old who received an inactivated influenza vaccine.

The CDR3 DNA reads TGCGCCAGCAGCTTCTGGACAGCAATAACCTATAGCAATCAGCCCCAGCATTTT. This encodes CASSFWTAITYSNQPQHF. V is TRBV5-1 and J is TRBJ1-5, with D possibly matching TRBD1 (6 bases). CDR1 is SGHRS, CDR2 YFSETQ, per germline. Trimming pared 2 bases from V and 0 bases from J, leaving 18 bases between. The length of the CDR3 is 18 residues.

J is TRBJ2-7 and V is TRBV7-2; no clear D. The V gene lost 5 bases and the J gene lost 2 bases, with 16 bases spanning the gap. The CDR3 has 15 residues. Germline V gene lookup returns CDR1 SGHTA and CDR2 FQGNSA. The CDR3 region is CASSPTGTDPYEQYF. DNA of the CDR3: TGTGCCAGCAGCCCAACCGGTACAGACCCCTACGAGCAGTACTTC.

This chain links TRBV4-3 with TRBJ2-1; possible D gene TRBD1, 6 bases. The V gene lost 0 bases and the J gene lost 4 bases, with 10 bases spanning the gap. CDR3 length equals 15 residues. Germline values: CDR1 LGHNA, CDR2 YSLEER. The CDR3 nucleotides are TGCGCCAGCAGCCAAGATCCGGACAGATACAATGAGCAGTTCTTC. Residues: CASSQDPDRYNEQFF.

This clonotype was seen a single time. The chain couples TRBV7-9 to TRBJ2-1; 7 nucleotides agree with TRBD2. V gave up 3 bases and J gave up 5 bases; unmatched junction bases: 7. The length of the CDR3 is 15 residues. CDR1 and CDR2 from the germline V gene are SEHNR and FQNEAQ (reference sequence). The CDR3 DNA follows: TGTGCCAGCAGCTTTTCTAGCGGAGCAAACAATGAGCAGTTCTTC. Amino acid sequence: CASSFSSGANNEQFF.

This rearrangement joins TRBV7-2 to TRBJ2-3; D might be TRBD1 (5 bases). The CDR3 is 15 residues long. CDR1 is SGHTA, CDR2 FQGNSA, per germline. Trimming cost V 1 base and J 2 bases, with 10 bases left between them. The CDR3, as DNA: TGTGCCAGCAGCTTAGTCGCCAGGGCCACAGATACGCAGTATTTT. Its protein product is CASSLVARATDTQYF.

The rearrangement uses TRBV7-9 and TRBJ2-5; tentatively, D is TRBD1 or TRBD2 (6 bases each). Trimming stripped 1 base from V and 3 bases from J, with 12 bases between. This CDR3 has 15 amino acids. Germline-derived CDR1 and CDR2 are SEHNR and FQNEAQ (reference sequence). The CDR3: CASSLVYGGEETQYF. CDR3 nucleotide sequence: TGTGCCAGCAGCTTAGTTTACGGGGGCGAAGAGACCCAGTACTTC.

This clonotype showed up just a few times. CDR3 in amino acids: CASSQTGVQETQYF. CDR3 coding DNA: TGTGCCAGCAGCCAGACAGGGGTTCAAGAGACCCAGTACTTC. This sequence joins TRBV4-2 and TRBJ2-5, with 8 bases aligning to TRBD1. V trimming: 3 bases; J trimming: 2 bases; junction bases outside the gene matches: 2. From germline, CDR1 is LGHNA and CDR2 YNFKEQ. The CDR3 runs 14 residues.

This clonotype has a handful of counts. The chain combines TRBV11-2 with TRBJ2-4; 9 nucleotides agree with TRBD2. The V segment lost 0 bases and the J segment 5 bases; nucleotides outside the gene matches: 2. Looked up from germline, CDR1 is SGHAT and CDR2 is FQNNGV. The CDR3 loop spans 15 amino acids. The DNA of the CDR3 is TGTGCCAGCAGCTTAGATCGCGGGGGGGAAAACATTCAGTACTTC. Encoded protein: CASSLDRGGENIQYF.

This clonotype has just a few counts. This chain joins TRBV3-1 and TRBJ1-3; 7 bases fit TRBD1. V gave up 2 bases and J gave up 4 bases; unmatched junction bases: 5. CDR3 length: 15 amino acids. Germline assignment: CDR1 LGHDT and CDR2 YNNKEL (reference sequence). This CDR3 is CASSQHRDSGNTIYF. The CDR3 nucleotides read TGTGCCAGCAGCCAACACCGGGACAGCGGAAACACCATATATTTT. Full variable domain (rest looked up from reference TRBV3-1 and TRBJ1-3): DTAVSQTPKYLVTQMGNDKSIKCEQNLGHDTMYWYKQDSKKFLKIMFSYNNKELIINETVPNRFSPKSPDKAHLNLHINSLELGDSAVYFCASSQHRDSGNTIYFGEGSWLTVV.

The chain combines TRBV3-1 with TRBJ1-1; D possibly corresponds to TRBD1 (6 bases). Trimming shortened V by 4 bases and J by 0 bases, and 12 bases separated the two germline ends. This CDR3 contains 15 residues. Germline lookup yields CDR1 LGHDT and CDR2 YNNKEL (reference sequence). CDR3 protein: CASSLPGQLNTEAFF. In DNA form, the CDR3 reads TGTGCCAGCAGCCTGCCGGGACAATTGAACACTGAAGCTTTCTTT.

This clonotype was counted a few times. V gene TRBV6-2 or TRBV6-3 combines with J gene TRBJ1-2; 8 bases map to TRBD1. CDR1 MNHEY and CDR2 SVGEGT come from the germline V gene. V dropped 5 bases and J dropped 5; count of bases not matched to a gene: 4. This CDR3 is 13 amino acids long. CDR3 region: CASSRDRRYGYTF. The CDR3 coding sequence is TGTGCCAGCAGTCGGGACAGGAGGTATGGCTACACCTTC.

In this sample, this clonotype turned up a few times. This rearrangement joins TRBV5-1 to TRBJ1-6; D unclear. Germline CDR1 reads SGHRS; CDR2 reads YFSETQ. This CDR3 contains 16 residues. Between the trimmed V and J ends, which lost 0 bases and 5 bases, there was a span of 12 bases. The CDR3 DNA follows: TGCGCCAGCAGCTTGGAATCTGCTACTAATAATTCACCCCTCCACTTT. As protein: CASSLESATNNSPLHF.

V usage is TRBV20-1 and J usage is TRBJ2-3; no firm D call. Trimming pared 0 bases from V and 2 bases from J, leaving 12 bases between. The V gene's germline CDR1 is DFQATT and CDR2 SNEGSKA (reference sequence). This CDR3 region has 15 residues. CDR3 nucleotides: TGCAGTGCTAGAGATCATATAGACCACACAGATACGCAGTATTTT. Translating gives CSARDHIDHTDTQYF.

The chain is built from TRBV5-6 and TRBJ2-2; D perhaps matches TRBD2 (5 bases). The CDR3 length is 15 residues. Trimming shortened V by 3 bases and J by 4 bases, and 13 bases separated the two germline ends. CDR1 and CDR2 from the germline V gene are SGHDT and YYEEEE. CDR3 region: CASSSDTGGTGELFF. In DNA, the CDR3 is TGTGCCAGCAGCTCTGACACCGGAGGCACCGGGGAGCTGTTTTTT.

For this clonotype: One junction end disagrees with the germline gene, perhaps due to a read error. This chain connects TRBV20-1 to TRBJ2-3; D gene ambiguous. CDR1 is DFQATT and CDR2 is SNEGSKA in the germline V gene (reference sequence). The CDR3 length is 18 residues. The chain's CDR3 is CCARDLRFRETSTDTQYF. The DNA of the CDR3 is TGCTGTGCTAGAGATCTCCGATTTAGAGAGACGAGCACAGATACGCAGTATTTT.

This clonotype was recorded a few times. The chain joins TRBV14 to TRBJ2-3, with 9 bases fitting TRBD2. CDR1 is SGHDN and CDR2 is FVKESK in the germline V gene. The CDR3 consists of 15 residues. J was trimmed by 5 bases and V by 3 bases; bases with no gene match: 6. The CDR3, as DNA: TGTGCCAGCAGCCAGATAGCGGGGGCCCGAGATACGCAGTATTTT. It is translated as CASSQIAGARDTQYF.

This clonotype has a handful of counts. The V gene is TRBV20-1, the J gene TRBJ2-1; 15 positions match TRBD2. Trimming at V came to 5 bases and at J to 2 bases, leaving 10 bases not matched to a gene. Germline lookup yields CDR1 DFQATT and CDR2 SNEGSKA (reference sequence). The CDR3 has 18 residues. Written as DNA, the CDR3 is TGCAGTGCTGGAACCGGGACTAGCGGGGGGACCCCCTACAATGAGCAGTTCTTC. This gives the protein CSAGTGTSGGTPYNEQFF.

Many counts were recorded for this clonotype. V and J are TRBV12-3 or TRBV12-4 and TRBJ2-3, with D possibly called TRBD1 or TRBD2 (5 bases each). This CDR3 contains 13 residues. V lost 6 bases to trimming and J lost 4 bases, with 11 bases between them. This chain's CDR3 is CASRLQDSDTQYF. The CDR3 nucleotides read TGTGCCAGCAGGTTACAGGACTCAGATACGCAGTATTTT.

This clonotype was seen a handful of times. The CDR3 DNA follows: TGCGCCAGCAGCTTGGGGTGGAGCCGCCGAATGGATGAGCAGTTCTTC. Translation: CASSLGWSRRMDEQFF. The chain is built from TRBV5-1 and TRBJ2-1; no clear D gene. The CDR3 is 16 amino acids. Germline CDR1 reads SGHRS; CDR2 reads YFSETQ. With 0 bases removed from V and 8 bases from J, the gap between germline ends came to 18 bases.

In its sample, this clonotype was seen many times. The rearrangement joins TRBV7-9 to TRBJ2-5; D is unclear. CDR1 is SEHNR, CDR2 FQNEAQ, per germline (reference sequence). There are 13 residues in the CDR3. V lost 1 base, J lost 7 bases, and 10 bases lay in between. The CDR3 loop is CASSLESFGTQYF. CDR3 bases: TGTGCCAGCAGCTTAGAGTCCTTTGGGACCCAGTACTTC.

This clonotype turned up a few times. The chain links TRBV12-3 or TRBV12-4 to TRBJ2-1; 7 bases align to TRBD2. The CDR3 is made up of 16 amino acids. The ends lost 3 bases at V and 10 bases at J; junction bases unmatched: 15. In DNA, the CDR3 is TGTGCCAGCAGTTTCGGTGTAGGACTAGGTTCACCCGAGCAGTTCTTC. It translates to CASSFGVGLGSPEQFF.

This clonotype was observed many times. This chain links TRBV7-2 with TRBJ2-5, with D unclear. Deletions cut 0 bases from V and 2 bases from J, with 10 bases between. The length of the CDR3 is 15 residues. Germline-derived CDR1 and CDR2 are SGHTA and FQGNSA. The DNA of the CDR3 is TGTGCCAGCAGCTTAGCGGTCAGCCCGCAAGAGACCCAGTACTTC. Protein sequence: CASSLAVSPQETQYF.

V is TRBV20-1 and J is TRBJ2-1, with TRBD2 matching 12 bases. This CDR3 comprises 14 residues. Germline V gives CDR1 DFQATT, CDR2 SNEGSKA (reference sequence). V was clipped by 6 bases and J by 3 bases; unmatched bases: 3. The CDR3 DNA is TGCAGTGCCGAACTAGCGGGGGGCTACAATGAGCAGTTCTTC. Amino acid sequence: CSAELAGGYNEQFF.

CDR3 region: CASSRGTGGGNTEAFF. CDR3 DNA sequence: TGTGCCAGCAGCCGAGGGACAGGGGGCGGGAACACTGAAGCTTTCTTT. V gene TRBV5-8 combines with J gene TRBJ1-1; 12 bases are shared with TRBD1. CDR1 and CDR2 from the germline V gene are SGHTS and YDEGEE. The ends lost 4 bases at V and 1 base at J; junction bases unmatched: 5. CDR3 length: 16 residues.

This chain joins TRBV7-6 and TRBJ1-1, with TRBD1 identical over 7 bases. The CDR3 extends over 15 amino acids. J lost 5 bases, V lost 1 base, and 7 bases had no gene match. From germline, CDR1 is SGHVS and CDR2 FNYEAQ. The CDR3 coding sequence is TGTGCCAGCAGCTTAGGACAGGGAGCTCGGACTGAAGCTTTCTTT. This gives the protein CASSLGQGARTEAFF.

The gene calls are TRBV7-8 and TRBJ2-1; possible D gene TRBD1, 5 bases. The CDR3 length is 15 residues. From germline, CDR1 is SGHVS and CDR2 FQNEAQ. With 5 bases removed from V and 6 bases from J, the gap between germline ends came to 17 bases. CDR3 region: CASSTTLGPPNEQFF. CDR3 bases: TGTGCCAGCAGCACAACCCTGGGGCCACCCAATGAGCAGTTCTTC.

The table lists this clonotype with a few counts. The genes are TRBV20-1 and TRBJ1-2; no clear D gene. V dropped 1 base and J dropped 4 bases, with 16 bases sitting between them. This CDR3 spans 15 amino acids. Germline V gene data show CDR1 as DFQATT and CDR2 as SNEGSKA (reference sequence). In DNA form, the CDR3 reads TGCAGTGCTAGAGCAATAACGCGGGTCGGCTATGGCTACACCTTC. Amino acids: CSARAITRVGYGYTF.

This chain connects TRBV20-1 to TRBJ1-5; D not certain. Trimming left V 3 bases short and J 5 bases short, with 8 bases between. Germline CDR1 DFQATT, CDR2 SNEGSKA (reference sequence). CDR3 size: 12 residues. CDR3 in amino acids: CSARASDQPQHF. CDR3 in DNA: TGCAGTGCTAGGGCTTCGGATCAGCCCCAGCATTTT.

This clonotype was detected only a few times. The rearrangement uses TRBV3-1 and TRBJ1-3; 9 bases line up with TRBD1. The junction had 12 bases not matched to a gene; V was cut back by 6 bases and J by 0 bases. This CDR3 contains 18 residues. CDR1 is LGHDT and CDR2 is YNNKEL in the germline V gene (reference sequence). The CDR3 loop reads CASRRTGAPSSSGNTIYF. The CDR3 DNA sequence: TGTGCCAGCAGAAGGACAGGGGCCCCGTCGAGCTCTGGAAACACCATATATTTT.

In its sample, this clonotype was seen many times. The CDR3 sequence: CASSFGVTYEQYF. As DNA, the CDR3 is TGTGCCAGCAGTTTCGGAGTGACCTACGAGCAGTACTTC. The chain combines TRBV12-3 or TRBV12-4 with TRBJ2-7; D not certain. This CDR3 is built from 13 residues. V gave up 3 bases and J gave up 2 bases, with 8 bases separating them.